The TCR beta chain under discussion was sequenced for a study of Graves' ophthalmopathy and Graves' hyperthyroidism. RNA transcripts provided the template for amplifying TCR beta CDR3 regions. Second-round multiplex PCR came after first-round RT-PCR with HTBI primers. Each CDR3 protein gets one entry after TCRdb re-called the multiplex PCR reads with MiXCR. The sample consists of approximately 1.2 million distinct CDR3 sequences, 36% of them appearing once. This TCR came from an adult man with Graves' hyperthyroidism. Sequences were obtained from peripheral blood or thyroid tissue (not recorded which).

CDR3 sequence reads: CASSEPDRGWYTF. The CDR3 region has the DNA TGCGCCAGCAGTGAGCCGGACAGGGGGTGGTACACCTTC. The V gene is TRBV10-2, the J gene TRBJ1-2; 10 positions match TRBD1. The V segment lost 2 bases and the J segment 11 bases; nucleotides outside the gene matches: 5. The CDR3 length is 13 residues. CDR1 is WSHSY, CDR2 SAAADI, per germline.